The 22 T cell receptor beta chains below were found in one sample sequenced in a study of T cell responses to AZD1222 COVID-19 vaccine. Profiling relied on immunoSEQ multiplex PCR, and the TCRdb table lists in-frame clones only, not all of them. The sample gives more than 100,000 clones, 88% of which show up once; roughly 8% is in the top ten. Source: peripheral blood, taken on day 0 of AZD1222 vaccination. Receptors originate from an adult in good health.

CDR3 nucleotide sequence: TGTGCCAGCAGCCCATCCCAGAGCACCGGGGAGCTGTTTTTT. Translating it yields CASSPSQSTGELFF. The chain links TRBV3-1 (or the pseudogene TRBV3-2) to TRBJ2-2; unclear D gene. V was trimmed by 4 bases and J by 4 bases, leaving 10 bases between them. The V gene's germline CDR1 is LGHDT and CDR2 YNNKEL (reference sequence). The CDR3 is 14 residues long.

The rearrangement links TRBV21-1 to TRBJ1-6; TRBD1 is the table's D call, not checked against the DNA. TRBV21-1 is an annotated pseudogene. There are 15 residues in the CDR3. CDR3: CASSRGHGQGSPLHF. Written as DNA, the CDR3 is TGTGCCAGCAGCAGAGGGCACGGACAGGGTTCACCCCTCCACTTT.

The V call is TRBV10-3, the J call TRBJ2-7; tentatively, D is TRBD1 (5 bases). This CDR3 contains 13 residues. Trimming cost V 4 bases and J 3 bases, with 10 bases left between them. Germline assignment: CDR1 ENHRY and CDR2 SYGVKD. This chain's CDR3 is CAISGQLNYEQYF. Written as DNA, the CDR3 is TGTGCCATCAGTGGACAGTTAAACTACGAGCAGTACTTC.

The V call is TRBV6-6, the J call TRBJ2-1; the match to TRBD1 covers 9 bases. Germline assignment: CDR1 MNHNY and CDR2 SVGAGI (reference sequence). V lost 6 bases, J lost 1 base, and 4 bases stayed unmatched. The CDR3 contains 15 residues. CDR3 sequence reads: CASSGTGLSYNEQFF. CDR3 nucleotides: TGTGCCAGCAGCGGGACAGGGCTTTCCTACAATGAGCAGTTCTTC.

The chain carries TRBV19 and TRBJ1-4; 8 positions match TRBD1. V was clipped by 10 bases and J by 7 bases; unmatched bases: 8. CDR1 and CDR2 (germline): LNHDA, SQIVND (reference sequence). This CDR3 is 13 amino acids long. CDR3 sequence (DNA): TGTGCCACTAAAGGACAGGGAGGTGAAAAACTGTTTTTT. Protein sequence: CATKGQGGEKLFF.

This chain links TRBV24-1 with TRBJ2-5, with 7 bases lining up with TRBD1. The V gene end was trimmed by 5 bases and the J gene end by 2 bases; junction bases not matched to a gene: 4. The germline V gene encodes CDR1 KGHDR and CDR2 SFDVKD. The CDR3 contains 14 residues. CDR3 sequence (DNA): TGTGCCACCAGTGCAGGGGGTTATCAAGAGACCCAGTACTTC. Its translation: CATSAGGYQETQYF.

The chain combines TRBV18 with TRBJ2-2; TRBD1 matches 11 bases. The germline gives CDR1 KGHSH, CDR2 LQKENI. The V gene end was trimmed by 3 bases and the J gene end by 6 bases; junction bases not matched to a gene: 9. CDR3 length equals 17 residues. CDR3 amino acids: CASSPARTGGASGELFF. The CDR3, as DNA: TGTGCCAGCTCACCGGCCCGGACAGGGGGCGCGTCCGGGGAGCTGTTTTTT.

The chain has TRBV5-1 and TRBJ2-7, with 10 bases matching TRBD2. The CDR3 is 16 residues long. Germline CDR1 reads SGHRS; CDR2 reads YFSETQ. Losses at the gene ends were 2 bases for V and 0 bases for J; bases not matched to a gene: 5. In DNA, the CDR3 is TGCGCCAGCAGCTTCGGCCCTAGCGGGAGCTCCTACGAGCAGTACTTC. Its protein is CASSFGPSGSSYEQYF.

The rearrangement joins TRBV19 to TRBJ1-2; D call uncertain. The CDR3 is 15 amino acids. The V gene lost 5 bases and the J gene lost 4 bases, with 17 bases spanning the gap. Germline loops: CDR1 LNHDA, CDR2 SQIVND (reference sequence). CDR3 DNA: TGTGCCAGTAGTCCGACGGCTCGCCAACGCTATGGCTACACCTTC. Protein product: CASSPTARQRYGYTF.

The chain carries TRBV3-1 (or the pseudogene TRBV3-2) and TRBJ1-1; weak D call: TRBD1 (6 bases). The V and J ends lost 4 bases and 7 bases respectively, with 16 bases between them. Germline-derived CDR1 and CDR2 are LGHDT and YNNKEL (reference sequence). The CDR3 extends over 14 amino acids. CDR3 nucleotide sequence: TGTGCCAGCAGCCGCACAGGGATGGGGGGTGAAGCTTTCTTT. Its translation is CASSRTGMGGEAFF.

The chain carries TRBV6-5 and TRBJ2-7; no reliable D call. The CDR3 has 16 amino acids. V was clipped by 1 base and J by 1 base, with 14 bases between them. Germline assignment: CDR1 MNHEY and CDR2 SVGAGI. For the CDR3, the DNA is TGTGCCAGCAGTTACTTACCCTCGAGTAGATCCTACGAGCAGTACTTC. Amino acids: CASSYLPSSRSYEQYF.

The chain joins TRBV21-1 to TRBJ1-5; the tabulated D call, TRBD1, remains unverified against the DNA. TRBV21-1 is assigned pseudogene status. The CDR3 is 16 amino acids. The CDR3 loop is CASSNGTGGRIRDQHF. The CDR3 region has the DNA TGTGCCAGCAGCAACGGGACAGGGGGAAGGATCAGGGACCAGCATTTT.

J is TRBJ1-6 and V is TRBV5-1; D unresolved. Germline loops: CDR1 SGHRS, CDR2 YFSETQ. V shed 1 base and J shed 7 bases, with 9 bases lying between them. The CDR3 runs 14 residues. The CDR3 here is CASSLRAENSPLHF. The DNA for the CDR3 is TGCGCCAGCAGCTTGCGGGCAGAAAATTCACCCCTCCACTTT.

The chain links TRBV7-8 to TRBJ1-3; 9 bases are shared with TRBD1. Germline V gene lookup returns CDR1 SGHVS and CDR2 FQNEAQ. CDR3 size: 17 residues. Unmatched junction bases numbered 10, after V lost 5 bases and J lost 2 bases. DNA for the CDR3: TGTGCCAGCAGCCTTACCCTACAGGGGGCGGCTGGAAACACCATATATTTT. It translates to CASSLTLQGAAGNTIYF.

The rearrangement uses TRBV28 and TRBJ1-1; possible D gene TRBD1, 5 bases. Per germline, CDR1 MDHEN and CDR2 SYDVKM. V was trimmed by 6 bases and J by 4 bases, leaving 18 bases between them. CDR3 length equals 15 residues. CDR3 nucleotide sequence: TGTGCCAGCAGCCGGGCCTCGACAGCAGGCACTGAAGCTTTCTTT. This translates into CASSRASTAGTEAFF.

This sequence joins TRBV29-1 and TRBJ1-2; no firm D call. This CDR3 has 12 residues. Germline assignment: CDR1 SQVTM and CDR2 ANQGSEA. V gave up 2 bases and J gave up 2 bases, with 6 bases separating them. For the CDR3, the DNA is TGCAGCGTTGAAAGTCAGAACTATGGCTACACCTTC. Its protein product is CSVESQNYGYTF.

V and J are TRBV29-1 and TRBJ2-7; 8 bases align to TRBD2. With V trimmed by 8 bases and J by 0 bases, 3 bases remained unmatched. CDR1 is SQVTM, CDR2 ANQGSEA, per germline. The CDR3 spans 12 residues. The CDR3 DNA reads as TGCAGCTGTCGGGAGGGCTCCTACGAGCAGTACTTC. Protein sequence: CSCREGSYEQYF.

The chain is built from TRBV28 and TRBJ1-3; TRBD1 agrees at 9 bases. V shed 5 bases, J shed 1 base, and the junction held 6 bases outside the gene matches. The CDR3 sequence is 16 residues long. Germline CDR1 reads MDHEN; CDR2 reads SYDVKM. In DNA form, the CDR3 reads TGTGCCAGCAGTGTCCCGGGACAGGGTTCTGGAAACACCATATATTTT. Translating gives CASSVPGQGSGNTIYF.

V gene TRBV6-5 combines with J gene TRBJ1-2; possible D gene TRBD1, 5 bases. The CDR3 consists of 11 residues. Deletions cut 8 bases from V and 8 bases from J, with 12 bases between. In germline, CDR1 is MNHEY, CDR2 SVGAGI. This CDR3 reads CASQGKGGYTF. The DNA for the CDR3 is TGTGCCAGCCAGGGAAAGGGCGGCTACACCTTC.

The chain combines TRBV11-2 with TRBJ1-2; D call uncertain. From germline, CDR1 is SGHAT and CDR2 FQNNGV. The CDR3 has 14 residues. V lost 6 bases to trimming and J lost 6 bases, with 17 bases between them. The CDR3 here is CASRPGGPGDGYTF. CDR3 DNA: TGTGCCAGCAGACCCGGAGGGCCAGGAGATGGCTACACCTTC.

This clone has a handful of counts. This chain connects TRBV16 to TRBJ1-5; D remains unclear. The germline V gene has CDR1 KGHSY and CDR2 FQNENV. V was pared by 0 bases and J by 4 bases, with 10 bases between. The CDR3 contains 15 residues. CDR3 protein: CASSQSYTANQPQHF. DNA of the CDR3: TGTGCCAGCAGCCAATCTTACACAGCAAATCAGCCCCAGCATTTT.

This chain's CDR3 is CASSPVGGGRSYGYTF. CDR3 coding DNA: TGTGCCAGCAGCCCGGTGGGGGGCGGCCGGTCTTATGGCTACACCTTC. The J gene is TRBJ1-2, the V gene TRBV3-1 (or the pseudogene TRBV3-2); a weak D match, TRBD1 (6 bases). Germline V gene sequence: CDR1 LGHDT, CDR2 YNNKEL (reference sequence). With 4 bases removed from V and 5 bases from J, the gap between germline ends came to 20 bases. The CDR3 contains 16 residues.